This T cell receptor beta chain came from a study of cytotoxic CD8 clonotypes in ibrutinib-treated CLL. V dropped 3 bases and J dropped 6; count of bases not matched to a gene: 9. Per the germline V gene, CDR1 is LNHDA and CDR2 is SQIVND (reference sequence). The CDR3 totals 15 residues. Method: immunoSEQ multiplex PCR; TCRdb's copy keeps in-frame clones and lacks some. Of around 310,000 clones listed, about 80% are singletons. Study findings and constraints: Clonality increased at ibrutinib response, then returned toward baseline at progression. Lymph node repertoires were not studied, and sampling times were unmatched.

In regard to this clone: The target antigen is unknown.

The sequence came from a human donor with chronic lymphocytic leukemia. The sample here was PBMCs, taken before ibrutinib treatment. This sequence joins TRBV19 and TRBJ1-2, with 8 bases matching TRBD1. The CDR3 loop is CASSIVAGGADGYTF. DNA for the CDR3: TGTGCCAGTAGTATTGTAGCAGGGGGCGCGGATGGCTACACCTTC.